Listed below are T cell receptor beta chains from one sample, sequenced in a study of shared clonotypes between healthy human individuals. Clones were sequenced by immunoSEQ multiplex PCR, and TCRdb holds only the in-frame ones, with some missing. The sample consists of about a million clones, about 74% of them appearing once. The sample comprised memory CD4+ T cells sorted from blood. The receptor set was obtained from a man younger than 35 in good health. Both conserved end residues are part of each CDR3. D genes are given only for firm matches. Size is stated for part of the rows, as once, few or many counts, or as a class when the clone is expanded.

j_call: TRBJ2-3
d_call: -
clone_size: once
v_call: TRBV5-4
cdr3_aa: CASSLAPTDTQYF
cdr3_nt: TGTGCCAGCAGCTTGGCCCCCACAGATACGCAGTATTTT

j_call: TRBJ2-5
d_call: -
clone_size: -
v_call: TRBV6-6
cdr3_aa: CASSPGETQYF
cdr3_nt: TGTGCCAGCAGTCCTGGTGAGACCCAGTACTTC

j_call: TRBJ1-1
d_call: TRBD1
clone_size: -
v_call: TRBV6-5
cdr3_aa: CASSYPWGTGDTEAFF
cdr3_nt: TGTGCCAGCAGTTACCCTTGGGGGACAGGGGACACTGAAGCTTTCTTT

j_call: TRBJ1-5
d_call: -
clone_size: -
v_call: TRBV5-5
cdr3_aa: CASSLVGQNQPQHF
cdr3_nt: TGTGCCAGCAGCTTGGTGGGACAAAATCAGCCCCAGCATTTT

j_call: TRBJ1-1
d_call: -
clone_size: -
v_call: TRBV21-1
cdr3_aa: CASSTRQESTEAFF
cdr3_nt: TGTGCCAGCAGCACCAGACAGGAGAGCACTGAAGCTTTCTTT

j_call: TRBJ2-1
d_call: TRBD1
clone_size: few
v_call: TRBV7-9
cdr3_aa: CASSQPGRTGNNEQFF
cdr3_nt: TGTGCCAGCAGCCAACCCGGGCGGACAGGGAACAATGAGCAGTTCTTC

j_call: TRBJ2-3
d_call: TRBD2
clone_size: once
v_call: TRBV18
cdr3_aa: CASSPVMIAGGPPDTQYF
cdr3_nt: TGTGCCAGCTCACCCGTAATGATAGCGGGAGGGCCGCCAGATACGCAGTATTTT

j_call: TRBJ1-2
d_call: -
clone_size: few
v_call: TRBV6-1
cdr3_aa: CASSEVTGYTF
cdr3_nt: TGTGCCAGCAGTGAAGTTACTGGCTACACCTTC

j_call: TRBJ2-3
d_call: -
clone_size: -
v_call: TRBV7-2
cdr3_aa: CASSNLQGSTDTQYF
cdr3_nt: TGTGCCAGCAGCAATCTTCAGGGGAGCACAGATACGCAGTATTTT

j_call: TRBJ2-7
d_call: -
clone_size: few
v_call: TRBV7-8
cdr3_aa: CASSLAYGSYEQYF
cdr3_nt: TGTGCCAGCAGCTTAGCGTACGGGAGCTACGAGCAGTACTTC

j_call: TRBJ1-4
d_call: -
clone_size: -
v_call: TRBV7-2
cdr3_aa: CASSFTFNEKLFF
cdr3_nt: TGTGCCAGCAGCTTTACCTTTAATGAAAAACTGTTTTTT

j_call: TRBJ2-3
d_call: -
clone_size: -
v_call: TRBV7-2
cdr3_aa: CASSSRQTDTQYF
cdr3_nt: TGTGCCAGCAGCTCAAGACAGACAGATACGCAGTATTTT

j_call: TRBJ2-2
d_call: TRBD1
clone_size: once
v_call: TRBV5-4
cdr3_aa: CASSPKDRGTAGELFF
cdr3_nt: TGTGCCAGCAGCCCGAAAGACAGGGGGACTGCCGGGGAGCTGTTTTTT

j_call: TRBJ2-7
d_call: TRBD1
clone_size: -
v_call: TRBV28
cdr3_aa: CASGVEQGRYEQYF
cdr3_nt: TGTGCCAGCGGGGTTGAACAGGGGCGGTACGAGCAGTACTTC

j_call: TRBJ1-2
d_call: -
clone_size: -
v_call: TRBV5-1
cdr3_aa: CASSLSRSQVYGYTF
cdr3_nt: TGCGCCAGCAGCTTGAGCAGGAGCCAAGTCTATGGCTACACCTTC

j_call: TRBJ2-5
d_call: -
clone_size: -
v_call: TRBV18
cdr3_aa: CASSRLKETQYF
cdr3_nt: TGTGCCAGCTCACGGCTGAAAGAGACCCAGTACTTC

j_call: TRBJ2-5
d_call: -
clone_size: -
v_call: TRBV9
cdr3_aa: CASSVGAGALSQETQYF
cdr3_nt: TGTGCCAGCAGCGTAGGGGCGGGGGCCTTATCCCAAGAGACCCAGTACTTC

j_call: TRBJ2-6
d_call: -
clone_size: -
v_call: TRBV10-2
cdr3_aa: CASESGANVLTF
cdr3_nt: TGCGCCAGTGAATCTGGGGCCAACGTCCTGACTTTC

j_call: TRBJ2-5
d_call: -
clone_size: -
v_call: TRBV6-4
cdr3_aa: CASSPDHLGTQYF
cdr3_nt: TGTGCCAGCAGTCCCGACCATCTAGGGACCCAGTACTTC

j_call: TRBJ1-5
d_call: -
clone_size: few
v_call: TRBV30
cdr3_aa: CAWNGGVQGQPQHF
cdr3_nt: TGTGCCTGGAATGGAGGGGTCCAGGGGCAGCCCCAGCATTTT

j_call: TRBJ1-6
d_call: -
clone_size: -
v_call: TRBV9
cdr3_aa: CASKGTGDSPLHF
cdr3_nt: TGTGCCAGCAAGGGAACGGGGGATTCACCCCTCCACTTT

j_call: TRBJ1-1
d_call: -
clone_size: many
v_call: TRBV27
cdr3_aa: CASSLSTVRAAEAFF
cdr3_nt: TGTGCCAGCAGTTTATCAACGGTACGGGCGGCTGAAGCTTTCTTT

j_call: TRBJ2-2
d_call: TRBD2
clone_size: -
v_call: TRBV10-2
cdr3_aa: CASSLAGGYTGELFF
cdr3_nt: TGCGCCAGCAGTCTAGCGGGAGGGTACACCGGGGAGCTGTTTTTT